Listed here are 31 T cell receptor beta chains from one sample, sequenced in a study of T cells in Graves' hyperthyroidism and ophthalmopathy. Using RNA transcripts as the source, TCR beta CDR3 regions were amplified. RT-PCR in the first round (using the HTBI primer set) targeted the TCR CDR3. TCRdb analysed the multiplex PCR reads with MiXCR anew, one entry per CDR3 protein. The sample lists a few hundred thousand distinct CDR3 sequences, roughly 13% occurring once. Sequencing was carried out using blood. The receptors were sampled from a woman aged 18-29 years with Graves' hyperthyroidism.

This clonotype was detected ten times or more. This sequence joins TRBV19 and TRBJ2-7; possible D gene TRBD1, 6 bases. V was clipped by 3 bases and J by 3 bases, with 9 bases between them. From germline, CDR1 is LNHDA and CDR2 SQIVND (reference sequence). The CDR3 runs to 13 residues. As DNA, the CDR3 is TGTGCCAGTAGTATTGCAGGGGACTACGAGCAGTACTTC. Protein sequence: CASSIAGDYEQYF.

This clonotype was detected ten times or more. The gene calls are TRBV10-3 and TRBJ2-7, with 10 positions matching TRBD2. Germline CDR1 is ENHRY and CDR2 is SYGVKD. The J segment lost 3 bases and the V segment lost 6 bases, leaving 5 bases of the junction unmatched. The CDR3 spans 14 residues. The CDR3 region is CAIRASGSDYEQYF. Written as DNA, the CDR3 is TGTGCCATCAGGGCTAGCGGGAGTGACTACGAGCAGTACTTC.

This clonotype was observed a handful of times. The rearrangement uses TRBV20-1 and TRBJ2-5; 7 nucleotides align to TRBD2. Germline values: CDR1 DFQATT, CDR2 SNEGSKA (reference sequence). The ends lost 3 bases at V and 5 bases at J; junction bases unmatched: 9. The CDR3 extends over 14 amino acids. CDR3 protein: CSASRDPGGETQYF. CDR3 in DNA: TGCAGTGCTAGCCGGGACCCCGGGGGGGAGACCCAGTACTTC.

This clonotype has at least ten counts. The chain has TRBV5-6 and TRBJ2-3, with D perhaps matching TRBD1 (5 bases). V was pared by 0 bases and J by 2 bases, with 13 bases between. The CDR3 loop spans 16 amino acids. The germline V gene encodes CDR1 SGHDT and CDR2 YYEEEE. This chain's CDR3 is CASSLAVGHLTDTQYF. The CDR3, as DNA: TGTGCCAGCAGCTTGGCGGTGGGGCACCTCACAGATACGCAGTATTTT.

This clonotype was recorded many times. One end of the junction varies from germline; a read error may be responsible. V gene TRBV5-1 combines with J gene TRBJ2-1; the match to TRBD1 covers 10 bases. The germline gives CDR1 SGHRS, CDR2 YFSETQ. CDR3 length equals 15 residues. The chain's CDR3 is CASSLGQGSYNEQFF. The CDR3 bases are TGTGCCAGCAGCCTGGGACAGGGGTCCTACAATGAGCAGTTCTTC.

Comment on this clonotype: Possible read error: a much larger clone is one base away. Likely a read error: the CDR3 ends without its conserved phenylalanine or tryptophan. The chain uses TRBV7-2 and TRBJ2-7; 7 bases line up with TRBD2. This CDR3 is built from 15 residues. Germline-derived CDR1 and CDR2 are SGHTA and FQGNSA. V lost 4 bases and J lost 0; bases outside the gene matches: 6. This chain's CDR3 is CASSSGPGGSYEQYL. In nucleotides, the CDR3 is TGTGCCAGCAGCTCCGGACCGGGGGGCTCCTACGAGCAGTACCTC.

At least ten counts were recorded for this clonotype. CDR3 loop: CASSLGQANSPLHF. CDR3 bases: TGCGCCAGCAGCTTGGGACAGGCAAATTCACCCCTCCACTTT. The genes are TRBV5-1 and TRBJ1-6; TRBD1 is a possible D gene (6 bases). CDR3 length equals 14 residues. V lost 0 bases and J 7 bases, leaving 8 bases between the germline ends. Germline values: CDR1 SGHRS, CDR2 YFSETQ.

This clonotype was picked up many times. V is TRBV24-1 and J is TRBJ2-7, with TRBD2 as a possible D gene (5 bases). The germline gives CDR1 KGHDR, CDR2 SFDVKD. This CDR3 comprises 15 residues. The ends were cut back, 3 bases at V and 0 bases at J, with 11 bases in the middle. CDR3 in DNA: TGTGCCACCAGTGATCCCCTGGCGGGCTCCTACGAGCAGTACTTC. As protein: CATSDPLAGSYEQYF.

This clonotype was seen many times. This rearrangement joins TRBV7-8 to TRBJ2-1; TRBD2 aligns across 12 bases. The V gene's germline CDR1 is SGHVS and CDR2 FQNEAQ. The trim removed 1 base at V and 8 bases at J, leaving 6 bases unmatched. This CDR3 region has 16 residues. Here the CDR3 DNA reads TGTGCCAGCAGCTTAGGTCTAGCGGGAGGGTGGGATGAGCAGTTCTTC. Protein product: CASSLGLAGGWDEQFF.

This clonotype showed up many times. The chain is built from TRBV12-5 and TRBJ1-2, with D possibly TRBD1 on 6 matching bases. CDR1 is LGHNT, CDR2 FRNRAP, per germline. Between the trimmed V and J ends, which lost 0 bases and 6 bases, there was a span of 17 bases. This CDR3 comprises 16 residues. CDR3 loop: CASGLVPGVNRDGYTF. DNA of the CDR3: TGTGCTAGTGGTTTGGTACCAGGGGTTAATAGGGATGGCTACACCTTC.

The genes are TRBV12-3 or TRBV12-4 and TRBJ1-1, with 7 bases lining up with TRBD1. V shed 3 bases and J 1 base; nucleotides not matched to a gene: 8. The CDR3 has 16 amino acids. The CDR3 sequence is CASSLSDRLTNTEAFF. The CDR3 DNA reads TGTGCCAGCAGTTTGTCGGACAGGTTAACGAACACTGAAGCTTTCTTT.

This clonotype has just a few counts. This chain links TRBV18 with TRBJ1-1, with D maybe TRBD1 (6 bases). This CDR3 has 13 residues. Germline V lookup: CDR1 KGHSH, CDR2 LQKENI. V was trimmed by 3 bases and J by 4 bases, leaving 9 bases between them. Written as DNA, the CDR3 is TGTGCCAGCTCACCCGACAGGCTCACTGAAGCTTTCTTT. This gives the protein CASSPDRLTEAFF.

This clonotype turned up a few times. The chain couples TRBV19 to TRBJ1-2; D gene unclear. Trimming shortened V by 3 bases and J by 2 bases, and 7 bases separated the two germline ends. The CDR3 length is 13 residues. In germline, CDR1 is LNHDA, CDR2 SQIVND (reference sequence). The CDR3 DNA reads as TGTGCCAGTAGTATCGGCGGAAACTATGGCTACACCTTC. It encodes CASSIGGNYGYTF.

This clonotype was recorded at least ten times. This sequence joins TRBV7-9 and TRBJ2-1, with 9 bases identical to TRBD2. The germline V gene encodes CDR1 SEHNR and CDR2 FQNEAQ (reference sequence). CDR3 length: 14 amino acids. The V segment lost 6 bases and the J segment 6 bases; nucleotides outside the gene matches: 6. The CDR3 DNA reads as TGTGCCAGCAGTGCCGGGACTAGCCCCAATGAGCAGTTCTTC. Encoded protein: CASSAGTSPNEQFF. Combining the CDR3 with reference TRBV7-9 and TRBJ2-1 gives the whole variable domain DTGVSQNPRHKITKRGQNVTFRCDPISEHNRLYWYRQTLGQGPEFLTYFQNEAQLEKSRLLSDRFSAERPKGSFSTLEIQRTEQGDSAMYLCASSAGTSPNEQFFGPGTRLTVL.

This clonotype was seen a handful of times. The V gene is TRBV27, the J gene TRBJ2-3; 7 bases line up with TRBD2. The J segment lost 4 bases and the V segment lost 1 base, leaving 11 bases of the junction unmatched. The CDR3 runs to 17 residues. In germline, CDR1 is MNHEY, CDR2 SMNVEV (reference sequence). DNA of the CDR3: TGTGCCAGCAGTTTATACCCCCCCCCAGCGGGATCAGATACGCAGTATTTT. It encodes CASSLYPPPAGSDTQYF.

This clonotype was seen ten or more times. The chain links TRBV12-3 or TRBV12-4 to TRBJ1-5; D might be TRBD1 (5 bases). CDR3 length: 14 amino acids. V was clipped by 3 bases and J by 8 bases, with 14 bases between them. The CDR3 loop reads CASSLGGVMEPQHF. In DNA, the CDR3 is TGTGCCAGCAGTTTGGGGGGGGTCATGGAGCCCCAGCATTTT.

This clonotype was counted ten times or more. The rearrangement uses TRBV7-8 and TRBJ2-1; D is undetermined. V shed 4 bases and J shed 7 bases, with 11 bases lying between them. The CDR3 totals 13 residues. Germline V gene lookup returns CDR1 SGHVS and CDR2 FQNEAQ. CDR3 coding DNA: TGTGCCAGCAGCTCAAGGTCCCTAAATGAGCAGTTCTTC. Its protein is CASSSRSLNEQFF.

This clonotype was detected many times. The chain carries TRBV25-1 and TRBJ1-2, with TRBD1 as a possible D gene (5 bases). The CDR3 covers 13 residues. Trimming stripped 5 bases from V and 4 bases from J, with 11 bases between. Germline V gene data show CDR1 as MGHDK and CDR2 as SYGVNS. The CDR3 loop is CASSLTVSYGYTF. The CDR3 bases are TGTGCCAGCAGTTTGACAGTCTCCTATGGCTACACCTTC.

In its sample, this clonotype was seen many times. The chain joins TRBV6-2 or TRBV6-3 to TRBJ2-5, with TRBD2 identical over 10 bases. The CDR3 runs 15 residues. The germline V gene has CDR1 MNHEY and CDR2 SVGEGT. Losses at the gene ends were 2 bases for V and 5 bases for J; bases not matched to a gene: 5. The DNA of the CDR3 is TGTGCCAGCAGTTACCCTAGCGGGAGTGCCGAGACCCAGTACTTC. Its protein product is CASSYPSGSAETQYF.

This clonotype showed up just a few times. The rearrangement links TRBV9 to TRBJ2-1, with TRBD2 identical over 7 bases. Germline lookup yields CDR1 SGDLS and CDR2 YYNGEE. The CDR3 totals 14 residues. Losses at the gene ends were 3 bases for V and 4 bases for J; bases not matched to a gene: 4. The CDR3 nucleotides read TGTGCCAGCAGCGCTCTAGCGGAGTACAATGAGCAGTTCTTC. Protein sequence: CASSALAEYNEQFF.

This clonotype was detected a few times. The chain links TRBV13 to TRBJ2-3, with 11 nucleotides matching TRBD2. Trimming removed 0 bases from V and 0 bases from J; junction bases left unmatched: 8. This CDR3 comprises 19 residues. In germline, CDR1 is PRHDT, CDR2 FYEKMQ (reference sequence). CDR3 residues: CASSLGTSGTRSSTDTQYF. As DNA, the CDR3 is TGTGCCAGCAGCTTAGGGACTAGCGGGACTAGATCTAGCACAGATACGCAGTATTTT.

This clonotype has more than one count but fewer than ten. One junction end does not reproduce the germline sequence, and a read error may be involved. The chain links TRBV7-6 to TRBJ2-7; no clear D. The CDR3 is 13 amino acids. Germline loops: CDR1 SGHVS, CDR2 FNYEAQ. In DNA form, the CDR3 reads TGTGCCAGCAGCCCGACCCTAGGCTACGAGCAGTGCTTC. This encodes CASSPTLGYEQCF.

This clonotype was observed at least ten times. J is TRBJ2-7 and V is TRBV12-5; TRBD1 aligns across 11 bases. The CDR3 runs 16 residues. Germline V lookup: CDR1 LGHNT, CDR2 FRNRAP. Trimming cost V 4 bases and J 0 bases; bases outside gene matches: 5. The CDR3 nucleotides are TGTGCTAGTGGTTCAGGACAGGGGGCCGGCTCCTACGAGCAGTACTTC. It is translated as CASGSGQGAGSYEQYF.

Concerning this clonotype: Since a much larger clone is just one base distant, this may be a read error. In nucleotides, the CDR3 is TGCGCCAGCAGCCAACAGCTAGCGGGAGTGTACGAGCAGTACTTC. This encodes CASSQQLAGVYEQYF. The gene calls are TRBV4-1 and TRBJ2-7, with 10 bases that match TRBD2. J lost 4 bases, V lost 2 bases, and 5 bases had no gene match. The CDR3 runs to 15 residues. The germline CDR1 and CDR2 sequences are MGHRA and YSYEKL.

This clonotype was observed many times. V and J are TRBV7-2 and TRBJ2-7; TRBD1 matches at 7 bases. This CDR3 contains 14 residues. CDR1 is SGHTA and CDR2 is FQGNSA in the germline V gene. Trimming took 2 bases from V and 2 from J; bases not matched to a gene: 3. In DNA, the CDR3 is TGTGCCAGCAGCTTATTGGGACAGACCTACGAGCAGTACTTC. It yields the protein CASSLLGQTYEQYF.

Comments on this clonotype: A much larger clonotype is one base distant, so this may be a read error. Since no conserved phenylalanine or tryptophan closes the CDR3, a read error is the likely cause. This chain joins TRBV15 and TRBJ2-3; possibly TRBD2 for D (6 bases). Germline V gene sequence: CDR1 LNHNV, CDR2 YYDKDF (reference sequence). The V end lost 8 bases, the J end lost 0 bases, and 15 bases lay between the germline ends. CDR3 length: 15 amino acids. The CDR3 region has the DNA TGTGCCACCGGGGAAGGGACTGAAAGCACAGATACGCAGTATCTT. It encodes CATGEGTESTDTQYL.

The V gene is TRBV6-1, the J gene TRBJ2-3, with TRBD2 as a possible D gene (5 bases). CDR3 length: 14 amino acids. Germline lookup yields CDR1 MNHNS and CDR2 SASEGT. V was clipped by 6 bases and J by 2 bases, with 12 bases between them. The CDR3 nucleotides read TGTGCCAGCAGGCAGGACGGACTCACAGATACGCAGTATTTT. It yields the protein CASRQDGLTDTQYF.

This clonotype was seen ten or more times. V usage is TRBV18 and J usage is TRBJ2-3, with no clear D. CDR3 length: 11 amino acids. V dropped 5 bases and J dropped 2 bases, with 2 bases sitting between them. In germline, CDR1 is KGHSH, CDR2 LQKENI. Here the CDR3 DNA reads TGTGCCAGCTCAACCACAGATACGCAGTATTTT. It codes for CASSTTDTQYF.

This chain connects TRBV30 to TRBJ2-1; the match to TRBD2 covers 8 bases. Germline loops: CDR1 GTSNPN, CDR2 SVGIG (reference sequence). Unmatched junction bases numbered 11, after V lost 1 base and J lost 9 bases. The CDR3 consists of 15 residues. This CDR3 reads CAWSALTIAGSEQFF. CDR3 coding DNA: TGTGCCTGGAGTGCCCTAACCATAGCGGGATCTGAGCAGTTCTTC. The full variable domain, rest sourced from reference TRBV30 and TRBJ2-1, is SQTIHQWPATLVQPVGSPLSLECTVEGTSNPNLYWYRQAAGRGLQLLFYSVGIGQISSEVPQNLSASRPQDRQFILSSKKLLLSDSGFYLCAWSALTIAGSEQFFGPGTRLTVL.

The sample holds a few counts of this clonotype. The rearrangement uses TRBV5-1 and TRBJ2-1; D is unresolved. V lost 3 bases to trimming and J lost 8 bases, with 15 bases between them. CDR3 length: 14 amino acids. Germline V CDR1 and CDR2: SGHRS, YFSETQ. The CDR3 DNA sequence: TGCGCCAGCAGCTCCGGACGAATAGTGCATGAGCAGTTCTTC. Translating gives CASSSGRIVHEQFF.

The J gene is TRBJ1-1, the V gene TRBV5-4; D not certain. The CDR3 is made up of 12 amino acids. The V gene lost 7 bases and the J gene lost 3 bases, with 10 bases spanning the gap. Germline CDR1 is SGHNT and CDR2 is YYREEE (reference sequence). In nucleotides, the CDR3 is TGTGCCAGCCGCAGGATTGACACTGAAGCTTTCTTT. This translates into CASRRIDTEAFF.